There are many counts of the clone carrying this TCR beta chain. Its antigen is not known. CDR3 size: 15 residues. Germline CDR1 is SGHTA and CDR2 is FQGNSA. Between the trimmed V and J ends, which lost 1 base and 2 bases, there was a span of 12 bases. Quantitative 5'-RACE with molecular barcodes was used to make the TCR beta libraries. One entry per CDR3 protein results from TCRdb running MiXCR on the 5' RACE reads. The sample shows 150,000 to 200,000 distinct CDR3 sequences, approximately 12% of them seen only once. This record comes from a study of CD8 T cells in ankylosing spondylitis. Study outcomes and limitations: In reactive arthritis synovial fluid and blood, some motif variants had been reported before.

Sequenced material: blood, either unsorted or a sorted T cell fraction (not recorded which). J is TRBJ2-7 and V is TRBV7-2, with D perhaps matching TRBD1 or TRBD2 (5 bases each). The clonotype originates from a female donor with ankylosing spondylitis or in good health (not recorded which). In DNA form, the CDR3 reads TGTGCCAGCAGCTTAGGGACACCGGGAACCTACGAGCAGTACTTC. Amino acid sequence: CASSLGTPGTYEQYF. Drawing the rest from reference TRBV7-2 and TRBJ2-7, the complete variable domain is GAGVSQSPSNKVTEKGKDVELRCDPISGHTALYWYRQSLGQGLEFLIYFQGNSAPDKSGLPSDRFSAERTGGSVSTLTIQRTQQEDSAVYLCASSLGTPGTYEQYFGPGTRLTVT.